The 10 T cell receptor beta chains below all came from one sample that was sequenced in a study of T cell changes during pregnancy in multiple sclerosis. Sequencing was performed with immunoSEQ multiplex PCR; in TCRdb, only in-frame clones are kept and a portion is missing. Altogether about 35,000 clones are present, more than 70% being singletons, with the ten largest covering 0.78%. The source was CD4+ T cells from peripheral blood mononuclear cells, collected after pregnancy. The receptors stem from a female donor in good health, enrolled as a control in a pregnancy study.

V usage is TRBV28 and J usage is TRBJ1-5; 7 positions match TRBD1. This CDR3 has 14 residues. The germline CDR1 and CDR2 sequences are MDHEN and SYDVKM. V lost 6 bases to trimming and J lost 6 bases; unmatched junction nucleotides: 8. For the CDR3, the DNA is TGTGCCAGCAGGAGACAGGGTCGGAGTCAGCCCCAGCATTTT. Translation gives CASRRQGRSQPQHF.

This clone was seen only once. The chain is built from TRBV7-8 and TRBJ2-7; the D gene is possibly TRBD2 (5 bases). The CDR3 length is 14 residues. The V end was cut by 7 bases, the J end by 3 bases, with 16 bases between. Germline lookup yields CDR1 SGHVS and CDR2 FQNEAQ. The CDR3, as DNA: TGTGCCAGCACCCCCCGGGGAGTTTTCTACGAGCAGTACTTC. It yields the protein CASTPRGVFYEQYF. The full variable domain, rest sourced from reference TRBV7-8 and TRBJ2-7, is GAGVSQSPRYKVAKRGQDVALRCDPISGHVSLFWYQQALGQGPEFLTYFQNEAQLDKSGLPSDRFFAERPEGSVSTLKIQRTQQEDSAVYLCASTPRGVFYEQYFGPGTRLTVT.

This rearrangement joins TRBV6-1 to TRBJ2-3; perhaps TRBD2 as D (6 bases). Germline CDR1 is MNHNS and CDR2 is SASEGT. The CDR3 is made up of 16 amino acids. V lost 4 bases and J lost 0, with 14 bases in between. This chain's CDR3 is CASSVTSSPSTDTQYF. The CDR3 nucleotides are TGTGCCAGCAGTGTAACTAGCTCACCTAGCACAGATACGCAGTATTTT.

J is TRBJ1-1 and V is TRBV18; weak D call: TRBD1 (6 bases). V lost 1 base and J 1 base, leaving 10 bases between the germline ends. This CDR3 has 15 amino acids. Per germline, CDR1 KGHSH and CDR2 LQKENI. CDR3 residues: CASSPQGGWNTEAFF. CDR3 DNA sequence: TGTGCCAGCTCACCACAAGGGGGATGGAACACTGAAGCTTTCTTT.

V usage is TRBV4-1 and J usage is TRBJ2-7; 12 bases agree with TRBD1. The CDR3 extends over 15 amino acids. Looked up from germline, CDR1 is MGHRA and CDR2 is YSYEKL. The V gene end was trimmed by 3 bases and the J gene end by 5 bases; junction bases not matched to a gene: 5. In nucleotides, the CDR3 is TGCGCCAGCAGCCACCCGGGACAGGGGGCGGACGAGCAGTACTTC. The encoded protein is CASSHPGQGADEQYF.

The rearrangement uses TRBV25-1 and TRBJ2-6, with TRBD1 identical over 7 bases. The J segment lost 1 base and the V segment lost 6 bases, leaving 9 bases of the junction unmatched. The CDR3 runs to 17 residues. Germline CDR1 and CDR2: MGHDK and SYGVNS. The CDR3 sequence: CASSLTGTSSGANVLTF. Here the CDR3 DNA reads TGTGCCAGCAGCCTGACAGGGACCTCTTCTGGGGCCAACGTCCTGACTTTC.

The chain employs TRBV4-1 and TRBJ2-3; 7 bases match TRBD2. The germline CDR1 and CDR2 sequences are MGHRA and YSYEKL. The CDR3 is 15 amino acids. The trim removed 4 bases at V and 5 bases at J, leaving 9 bases unmatched. The CDR3 protein is CASSRLGLGVDTQYF. CDR3 DNA: TGCGCCAGCAGCCGCCTTGGACTAGGAGTAGATACGCAGTATTTT.

V usage is TRBV20-1 and J usage is TRBJ1-1, with D tentatively TRBD1 (5 bases). Germline CDR1 and CDR2: DFQATT and SNEGSKA (reference sequence). V shed 6 bases and J shed 8 bases, with 10 bases lying between them. The CDR3 runs 10 residues. CDR3 nucleotide sequence: TGCAGTGCCCTCCGGGGGGAAGCTTTCTTT. This codes for CSALRGEAFF.

The rearrangement links TRBV7-9 to TRBJ1-3; D is perhaps TRBD1 (5 bases). Per germline, CDR1 SEHNR and CDR2 FQNEAQ (reference sequence). The CDR3 is 14 amino acids. Trimming cost V 3 bases and J 0 bases, with 6 bases left between them. CDR3 DNA: TGTGCCAGCAGCTTCCAGGGCTCTGGAAACACCATATATTTT. It encodes CASSFQGSGNTIYF.

The chain has TRBV4-3 and TRBJ1-1; the D gene is possibly TRBD1 (6 bases). CDR3 length: 13 residues. The germline V gene has CDR1 LGHNA and CDR2 YSLEER. The V and J ends lost 0 bases and 10 bases respectively, with 12 bases between them. CDR3 protein: CASSQDRGITAFF. The CDR3 nucleotides read TGCGCCAGCAGCCAAGATAGGGGGATTACAGCTTTCTTT.